This T cell receptor beta chain was profiled in a study of T cell changes during pregnancy in multiple sclerosis. TCRdb's copy holds only in-frame clones and misses some; the assay was immunoSEQ multiplex PCR. The data contain around 64,000 clones, nearly 95% of them singletons. The CDR3 has 12 amino acids. Trimming took off 3 bases at V and 7 bases at J, with 7 bases between the two ends. The V gene's germline CDR1 is ENHRY and CDR2 SYGVKD. This sample comprised CD4+ T cells from peripheral blood mononuclear cells, obtained after pregnancy. This chain joins TRBV10-3 and TRBJ2-1; TRBD2 is a possible D gene (5 bases). This receptor was obtained from a female donor with multiple sclerosis, enrolled in a pregnancy study. This CDR3 is CAISDRGNEQFF. CDR3 bases: TGTGCCATCAGTGATAGAGGGAATGAGCAGTTCTTC.